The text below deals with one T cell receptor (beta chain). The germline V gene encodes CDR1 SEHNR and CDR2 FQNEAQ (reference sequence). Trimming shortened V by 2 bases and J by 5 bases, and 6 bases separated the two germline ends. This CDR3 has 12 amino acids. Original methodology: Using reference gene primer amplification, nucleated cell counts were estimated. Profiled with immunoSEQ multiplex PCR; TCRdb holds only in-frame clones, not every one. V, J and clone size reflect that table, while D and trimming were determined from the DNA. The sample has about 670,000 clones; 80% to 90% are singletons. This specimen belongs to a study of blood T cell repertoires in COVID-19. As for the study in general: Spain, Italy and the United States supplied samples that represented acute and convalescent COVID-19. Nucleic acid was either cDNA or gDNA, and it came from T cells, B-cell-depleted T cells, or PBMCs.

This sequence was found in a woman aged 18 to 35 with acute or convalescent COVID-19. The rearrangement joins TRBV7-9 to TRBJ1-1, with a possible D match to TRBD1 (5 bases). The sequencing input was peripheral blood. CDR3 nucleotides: TGTGCCAGCAGCTTATCAGGGACTGAAGCTTTCTTT. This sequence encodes CASSLSGTEAFF.